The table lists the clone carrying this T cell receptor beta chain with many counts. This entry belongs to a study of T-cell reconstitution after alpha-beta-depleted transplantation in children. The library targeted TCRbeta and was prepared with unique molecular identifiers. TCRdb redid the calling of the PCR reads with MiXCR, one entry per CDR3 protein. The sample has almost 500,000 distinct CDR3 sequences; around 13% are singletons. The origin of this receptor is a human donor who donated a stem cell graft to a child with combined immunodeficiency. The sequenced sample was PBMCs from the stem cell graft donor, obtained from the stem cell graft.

CDR3 sequence (DNA): TGTGCCAGCAGTTTTCGGCTAGCGGGGGGGCGAGGGAATGAGCAGTTCTTC. Encoded protein: CASSFRLAGGRGNEQFF. The chain combines TRBV12-3 or TRBV12-4 with TRBJ2-1; 12 bases align to TRBD2. The CDR3 loop spans 17 amino acids. The trim removed 3 bases at V and 7 bases at J, leaving 10 bases unmatched.